In its sample, the clone carrying this T cell receptor (beta chain) was seen many times. RNA transcripts yielded amplified TCR beta CDR3 regions. The HTBI primer set drove a first-round RT-PCR of the TCR CDR3. TCRdb re-derived calls from the multiplex PCR reads in MiXCR, one entry per CDR3 protein. Found here are some 360,000 distinct CDR3 sequences, around 18% of them singletons; the top ten hold 15% to 18%. Germline V CDR1 and CDR2: MNHEY, SVGAGI. This CDR3 is 14 amino acids long. V shed 6 bases and J shed 3 bases, with 14 bases lying between them. The sample belongs to a study of T cells in Graves' hyperthyroidism and ophthalmopathy.

This chain uses TRBV6-5 with TRBJ2-5; D possibly corresponds to TRBD1 (6 bases). The specimen sequenced was blood. The TCR originated in a woman aged 40 to 50 with Graves' ophthalmopathy. CDR3 amino acids: CASSRDNYEETQYF. CDR3 DNA: TGTGCCAGCAGCCGGGACAACTACGAAGAGACCCAGTACTTC.